These 22 T cell receptor beta chains were all obtained from the same sample, sequenced in a study of shared clonotypes between healthy human individuals. Sequencing was performed with immunoSEQ multiplex PCR; in TCRdb, only in-frame clones are kept and a portion is missing. Here the sample spans about 2.4 million clones, roughly 92% being singletons. The sequenced sample was naive CD4+ T cells sorted from blood. Subset given: CD45RA+ positively selected. The origin of the receptors is a man aged 18 to 30 in good health.

The chain couples TRBV10-3 to TRBJ2-5, with D uncertain. Deletions cut 3 bases from V and 5 bases from J, with 10 bases between. The V gene's germline CDR1 is ENHRY and CDR2 SYGVKD. The CDR3 loop spans 13 amino acids. CDR3 protein: CAISDSGAETQYF. The CDR3 coding sequence is TGTGCCATCAGTGATTCCGGTGCGGAGACCCAGTACTTC.

The rearrangement links TRBV12-5 to TRBJ2-3; D is uncertain. Germline V gives CDR1 LGHNT, CDR2 FRNRAP. The CDR3 contains 16 residues. Trimming removed 0 bases at V and 3 bases at J, with 13 bases between. The CDR3 region is CASGLVRPLGTDTQYF. The CDR3, as DNA: TGTGCTAGTGGTTTGGTACGGCCGTTGGGAACAGATACGCAGTATTTT.

As to this clone: Different DNA sequences within this sample yield the same CDR3. The V and J genes are TRBV6-5 and TRBJ1-1; D gene uncertain. With 6 bases removed from V and 0 bases from J, the gap between germline ends came to 8 bases. The CDR3 is 13 amino acids. Germline V lookup: CDR1 MNHEY, CDR2 SVGAGI. The CDR3 DNA sequence: TGTGCCAGCAGACCGGGTATGAACACTGAAGCTTTCTTT. Amino acid sequence: CASRPGMNTEAFF.

The V gene is TRBV6-1, the J gene TRBJ1-2; no reliable D call. Germline V lookup: CDR1 MNHNS, CDR2 SASEGT. The CDR3 is 14 residues long. Trimming cost V 2 bases and J 2 bases, with 9 bases left between them. The CDR3 spells CASSEWSGNYGYTF. The CDR3 DNA follows: TGTGCCAGCAGTGAATGGTCGGGGAACTATGGCTACACCTTC.

This chain links TRBV2 with TRBJ1-1; no reliable D call. The CDR3 spans 13 residues. The ends were cut back, 7 bases at V and 1 base at J, with 10 bases in the middle. Germline CDR1 SNHLY, CDR2 FYNNEI. The CDR3 nucleotides read TGTGCCAGCACCCCTGGGCCGAACACTGAAGCTTTCTTT. This gives the protein CASTPGPNTEAFF.

The V and J genes are TRBV5-4 and TRBJ1-2; no reliable D call. CDR3 length: 14 residues. Germline V gene lookup returns CDR1 SGHNT and CDR2 YYREEE (reference sequence). Trimming took 0 bases from V and 4 from J, leaving 10 bases between them. The CDR3 nucleotides read TGTGCCAGCAGCTTGGTCGACAAGCCCTATGGCTACACCTTC. It codes for CASSLVDKPYGYTF.

As regards this clone: A single base separates this from a much larger clone, so it may be a read error. The chain carries TRBV18 and TRBJ2-1; no definite D call. CDR1 and CDR2 (germline): KGHSH, LQKENI. The CDR3 length is 12 residues. CDR3 region: CASSPPGNDQFF. CDR3 sequence (DNA): TGTGCCAGCTCACCACCAGGGAATGATCAGTTCTTC.

Concerning this clone itself: This sample includes further DNA sequences coding for the same CDR3. J is TRBJ2-7 and V is TRBV6-1; D perhaps matches TRBD1 (5 bases). The V and J ends lost 6 bases and 4 bases respectively, with 7 bases between them. Per the germline V gene, CDR1 is MNHNS and CDR2 is SASEGT. The CDR3 runs to 11 residues. The CDR3 region is CASSRDYEQYF. Here the CDR3 DNA reads TGTGCCAGCAGCAGGGATTACGAGCAGTACTTC.

This clone is a singleton in its sample. The chain couples TRBV7-3 to TRBJ2-2; D might be TRBD2 (6 bases). The germline gives CDR1 SGHTA, CDR2 FQGTGA. The CDR3 loop spans 15 amino acids. V dropped 2 bases and J dropped 4 bases, with 11 bases sitting between them. CDR3 loop: CASSLGGSGTGELFF. The CDR3 DNA follows: TGTGCCAGCAGCTTAGGAGGGTCGGGCACCGGGGAGCTGTTTTTT. Drawing the rest from reference TRBV7-3 and TRBJ2-2, the complete variable domain is GAGVSQTPSNKVTEKGKYVELRCDPISGHTALYWYRQSLGQGPEFLIYFQGTGAADDSGLPNDRFFAVRPEGSVSTLKIQRTERGDSAVYLCASSLGGSGTGELFFGEGSRLTVL.

This clone was counted a few times. The V gene is TRBV9, the J gene TRBJ1-1; a weak D match, TRBD1 (5 bases). V was shortened by 0 bases and J by 3 bases, with 6 bases between the two germline ends. Per the germline V gene, CDR1 is SGDLS and CDR2 is YYNGEE. The CDR3 is made up of 13 amino acids. The CDR3 is CASSVGTYTEAFF. DNA of the CDR3: TGTGCCAGCAGCGTAGGGACATACACTGAAGCTTTCTTT.

A single count supports this clone. V gene TRBV6-5 combines with J gene TRBJ2-2; D call uncertain. The CDR3 sequence is 12 residues long. V was cut by 1 base and J by 6 bases, with 3 bases left in between. Germline assignment: CDR1 MNHEY and CDR2 SVGAGI. CDR3 DNA: TGTGCCAGCAGTTACTTGGCCGGGGAGCTGTTTTTT. The encoded protein is CASSYLAGELFF.

The rearrangement links TRBV7-2 to TRBJ1-4; D uncertain. Trimming took off 2 bases at V and 5 bases at J, with 9 bases between the two ends. Germline assignment: CDR1 SGHTA and CDR2 FQGNSA. The CDR3 runs to 14 residues. The CDR3: CASSLFVSNEKLFF. The DNA of the CDR3 is TGTGCCAGCAGCTTATTCGTCTCAAATGAAAAACTGTTTTTT.

A remark on this clone: Other DNA sequences in the same sample also yield this CDR3. V and J are TRBV7-9 and TRBJ2-7; D is undetermined. The V gene lost 5 bases and the J gene lost 1 base, with 3 bases spanning the gap. The CDR3 has 11 residues. Germline V gene data show CDR1 as SEHNR and CDR2 as FQNEAQ (reference sequence). The CDR3 DNA sequence: TGTGCCAGCAGCAGATCCTACGAGCAGTACTTC. Translating it yields CASSRSYEQYF. Full variable domain (remainder filled in from reference TRBV7-9 and TRBJ2-7): DTGVSQNPRHKITKRGQNVTFRCDPISEHNRLYWYRQTLGQGPEFLTYFQNEAQLEKSRLLSDRFSAERPKGSFSTLEIQRTEQGDSAMYLCASSRSYEQYFGPGTRLTVT.

The chain employs TRBV10-3 and TRBJ1-2; no definite D call. V lost 6 bases and J lost 6, with 14 bases in between. Germline V gene sequence: CDR1 ENHRY, CDR2 SYGVKD. The CDR3 is 13 residues long. CDR3 amino acids: CAISPNGRDGYTF. CDR3 bases: TGTGCCATCAGCCCCAATGGGCGCGATGGCTACACCTTC.

V is TRBV4-1 and J is TRBJ2-7; 11 nucleotides align to TRBD1. The CDR3 loop spans 15 amino acids. J was trimmed by 4 bases and V by 3 bases; bases with no gene match: 5. CDR1 is MGHRA and CDR2 is YSYEKL in the germline V gene. In DNA form, the CDR3 reads TGCGCCAGCAGCCAGACAGGACAGGGGGCTTACGAGCAGTACTTC. As protein: CASSQTGQGAYEQYF.

The chain joins TRBV23-1 to TRBJ2-7; D might be TRBD2 (5 bases). TRBV23-1 is an ORF for which the function is uncertain. CDR3 length: 14 residues. V dropped 6 bases and J dropped 2 bases, with 14 bases sitting between them. The CDR3 spells CASSLEEGAYEQYF. Here the CDR3 DNA reads TGCGCCAGCAGCCTCGAAGAGGGAGCCTACGAGCAGTACTTC.

V and J are TRBV6-1 and TRBJ1-1; D is unclear. Germline CDR1 MNHNS, CDR2 SASEGT. Between the trimmed V and J ends, which lost 4 bases and 3 bases, there was a span of 9 bases. The CDR3 has 13 amino acids. The CDR3: CASSVRGHTEAFF. The CDR3, as DNA: TGTGCCAGCAGTGTCAGAGGACACACTGAAGCTTTCTTT.

The chain uses TRBV25-1 and TRBJ2-7; maybe TRBD2 (5 bases). Trimming took off 5 bases at V and 0 bases at J, with 14 bases between the two ends. Germline CDR1 reads MGHDK; CDR2 reads SYGVNS. The CDR3 covers 15 residues. CDR3 residues: CASSPSSGLSYEQYF. The CDR3 nucleotides are TGTGCCAGCAGTCCCTCGAGCGGCCTCTCCTACGAGCAGTACTTC.

The gene calls are TRBV5-1 and TRBJ2-1; D remains ambiguous. Trimming pared 1 base from V and 8 bases from J, leaving 4 bases between. The CDR3 totals 11 residues. CDR1 and CDR2 (germline): SGHRS, YFSETQ. CDR3 sequence reads: CASSLIHEQFF. In nucleotides, the CDR3 is TGCGCCAGCAGCTTGATCCATGAGCAGTTCTTC.

This rearrangement joins TRBV11-3 to TRBJ1-1; D is possibly TRBD1 (6 bases). This CDR3 is 14 amino acids long. The ends were cut back, 1 base at V and 3 bases at J, with 9 bases in the middle. CDR1 and CDR2 from the germline V gene are SGHNT and YENEEA. Here the CDR3 DNA reads TGTGCCAGCAGCTTAGGGCAGGGGTACACTGAAGCTTTCTTT. Translated, it gives CASSLGQGYTEAFF.

In regard to this clone: At the DNA level, this CDR3 is encoded by other sequences in the same sample as well. This chain connects TRBV5-1 to TRBJ2-5; weak D call: TRBD2 (6 bases). This CDR3 contains 15 residues. Germline V gives CDR1 SGHRS, CDR2 YFSETQ. The ends were cut back, 0 bases at V and 1 base at J, with 10 bases in the middle. CDR3 amino acids: CASSLGTSSQETQYF. The CDR3 coding sequence is TGCGCCAGCAGCTTGGGAACTAGCTCCCAAGAGACCCAGTACTTC.

The rearrangement joins TRBV6-5 to TRBJ1-4; D ambiguous. In germline, CDR1 is MNHEY, CDR2 SVGAGI. V was pared by 4 bases and J by 13 bases, with 13 bases between. This CDR3 has 12 amino acids. This CDR3 reads CASSSPGWGLFF. In DNA form, the CDR3 reads TGTGCCAGCAGTTCGCCCGGTTGGGGACTGTTTTTT.